This TCR beta chain was captured by sequencing in a study of blood T cell repertoires in COVID-19. Study-wide background: Both acute and convalescent COVID-19 samples were obtained from the United States, Italy and Spain.

Deletions cut 0 bases from V and 2 bases from J, with 14 bases between. The germline gives CDR1 MRHNA, CDR2 SNTAGT. This CDR3 comprises 17 residues. Clinical history as reported by participants underpinned cohort assignment. There are a few counts of this clone. Produced via immunoSEQ multiplex PCR; TCRdb's table is partial and in-frame only. Of about 210,000 clones listed, approximately 86% are singletons. The TCR originated in a woman aged 25 to 45 who had been exposed to COVID-19. The genes are TRBV6-4 and TRBJ1-5, with D perhaps matching TRBD1 (6 bases). Specimen: PBMCs or T cells enriched from blood (not recorded which). CDR3 amino acids: CASSDSTVDSRNQPQHF. The CDR3 region has the DNA TGTGCCAGCAGTGACTCGACGGTGGACAGTCGCAATCAGCCCCAGCATTTT.